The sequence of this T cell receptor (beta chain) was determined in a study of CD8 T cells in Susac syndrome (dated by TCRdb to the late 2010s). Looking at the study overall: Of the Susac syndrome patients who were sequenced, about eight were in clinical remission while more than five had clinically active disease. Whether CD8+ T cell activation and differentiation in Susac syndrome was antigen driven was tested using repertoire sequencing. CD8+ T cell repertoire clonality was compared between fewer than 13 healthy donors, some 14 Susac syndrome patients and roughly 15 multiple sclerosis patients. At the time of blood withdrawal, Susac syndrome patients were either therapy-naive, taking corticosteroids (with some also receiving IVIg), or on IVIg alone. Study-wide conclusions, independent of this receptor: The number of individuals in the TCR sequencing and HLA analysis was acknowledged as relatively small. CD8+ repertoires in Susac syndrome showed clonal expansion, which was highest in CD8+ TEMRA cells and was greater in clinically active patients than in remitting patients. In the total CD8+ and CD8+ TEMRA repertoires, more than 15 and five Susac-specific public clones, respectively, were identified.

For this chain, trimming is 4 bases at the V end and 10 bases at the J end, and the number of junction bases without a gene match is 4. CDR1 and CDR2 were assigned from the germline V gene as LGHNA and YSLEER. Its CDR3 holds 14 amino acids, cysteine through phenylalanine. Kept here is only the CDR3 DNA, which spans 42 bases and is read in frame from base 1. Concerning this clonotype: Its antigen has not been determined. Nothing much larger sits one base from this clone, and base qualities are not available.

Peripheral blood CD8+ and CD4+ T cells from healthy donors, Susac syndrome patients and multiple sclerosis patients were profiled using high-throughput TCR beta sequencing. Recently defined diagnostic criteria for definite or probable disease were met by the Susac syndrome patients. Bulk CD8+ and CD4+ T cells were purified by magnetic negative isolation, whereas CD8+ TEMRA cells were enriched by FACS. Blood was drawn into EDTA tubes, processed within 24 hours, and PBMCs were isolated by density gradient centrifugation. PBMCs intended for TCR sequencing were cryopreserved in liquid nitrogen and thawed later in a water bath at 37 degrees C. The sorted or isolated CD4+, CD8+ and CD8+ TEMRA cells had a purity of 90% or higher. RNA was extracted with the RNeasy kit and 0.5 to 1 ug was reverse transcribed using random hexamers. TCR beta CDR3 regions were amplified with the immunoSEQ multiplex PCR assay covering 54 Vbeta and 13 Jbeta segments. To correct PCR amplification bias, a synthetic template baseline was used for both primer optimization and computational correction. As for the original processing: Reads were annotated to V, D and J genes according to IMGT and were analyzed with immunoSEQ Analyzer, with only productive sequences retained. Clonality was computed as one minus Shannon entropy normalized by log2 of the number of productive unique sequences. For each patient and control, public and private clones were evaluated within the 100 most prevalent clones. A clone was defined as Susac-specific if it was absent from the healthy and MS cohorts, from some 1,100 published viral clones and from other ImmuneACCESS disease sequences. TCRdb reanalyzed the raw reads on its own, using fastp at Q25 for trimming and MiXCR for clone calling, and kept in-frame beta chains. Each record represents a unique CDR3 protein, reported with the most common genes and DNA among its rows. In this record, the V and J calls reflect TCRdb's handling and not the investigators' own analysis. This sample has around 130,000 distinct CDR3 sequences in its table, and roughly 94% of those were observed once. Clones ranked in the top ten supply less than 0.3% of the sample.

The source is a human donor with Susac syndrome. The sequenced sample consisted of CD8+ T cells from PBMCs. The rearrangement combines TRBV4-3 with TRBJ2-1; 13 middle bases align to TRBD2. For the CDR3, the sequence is CASSPGLAGLEQFF. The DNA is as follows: TGCGCCAGCAGCCCGGGACTAGCGGGGCTAGAGCAGTTCTTC.